The T cell receptor beta chain under discussion was sequenced for a study of shared clonotypes between healthy human individuals. Looked up from germline, CDR1 is SGHTA and CDR2 is FQGNSA. With V trimmed by 4 bases and J by 1 base, 3 bases remained unmatched. This CDR3 has 14 residues. Details on this clone: Other nucleotide sequences in the sample specify the same CDR3.

Here immunoSEQ multiplex PCR was the method, and the copy in TCRdb shows in-frame clones only, minus some. The table has some 2,500,000 clones, around 93% seen once. The rearrangement uses TRBV7-2 and TRBJ1-2, with 7 bases that match TRBD1. This receptor was obtained from a man younger than 30 in good health. Some clones in this sample may be carry-over from other donors' samples. Sequenced: naive CD4+ T cells from PBMCs. Subset noted: CD45RA+ positively selected. CDR3 DNA sequence: TGTGCCAGCAGCTCGTCAGGGGGTAACTATGGCTACACCTTC. Residues: CASSSSGGNYGYTF.